What follows are 27 T cell receptor beta chains derived from one specimen sequenced in a study of blood T cell repertoires in COVID-19. This table comes from immunoSEQ multiplex PCR, and its TCRdb copy is limited to in-frame clones, with some not included. The sample shows more than 300,000 clones, around 92% of them seen only once. Sequencing input: peripheral blood. The receptors were sampled from a woman aged 25-40 years with COVID-19, enrolled during active disease.

The chain joins TRBV5-5 to TRBJ2-2; TRBD2 might be the D (6 bases). Germline CDR1 reads SGHKS; CDR2 reads YYEKEE (reference sequence). Trimming shortened V by 4 bases and J by 1 base, and 17 bases separated the two germline ends. This CDR3 region has 17 residues. CDR3 DNA: TGTGCCAGCAGCCCCGCGGGAAGCACGGTGAACACCGGGGAGCTGTTTTTT. Encoded protein: CASSPAGSTVNTGELFF.

The chain is built from TRBV4-1 and TRBJ1-2, with D possibly being TRBD1 (6 bases). Germline V gene sequence: CDR1 MGHRA, CDR2 YSYEKL. The CDR3 covers 15 residues. V was clipped by 6 bases and J by 6 bases, with 20 bases between them. For the CDR3, the DNA is TGCGCCAGCAGGAGACCGGGACAATTTTCGGATGGCTACACCTTC. As protein: CASRRPGQFSDGYTF.

CDR3 DNA sequence: TGTGCCAGTAGTATTGTGGACTCAAAACTGTACTTC. Its protein is CASSIVDSKLYF. The rearrangement links TRBV19 to TRBJ2-7; a possible D gene is TRBD2 (5 bases). V shed 3 bases and J shed 12 bases, with 15 bases lying between them. The CDR3 spans 12 residues. CDR1 is LNHDA and CDR2 is SQIVND in the germline V gene (reference sequence). The full variable domain, with the rest looked up from reference TRBV19 and TRBJ2-7, is DGGITQSPKYLFRKEGQNVTLSCEQNLNHDAMYWYRQDPGQGLRLIYYSQIVNDFQKGDIAEGYSVSREKKESFPLTVTSAQKNPTAFYLCASSIVDSKLYFGPGTRLTVT.

This clone was counted once. This chain uses TRBV2 with TRBJ2-3, with 11 bases aligning to TRBD1. Germline V lookup: CDR1 SNHLY, CDR2 FYNNEI. The CDR3 is made up of 21 amino acids. V was pared by 6 bases and J by 6 bases, with 26 bases of the junction left unmatched. CDR3 in amino acids: CASRGWVGPTDRGQRGDTQYF. DNA for the CDR3: TGTGCCAGCAGAGGCTGGGTTGGCCCAACGGACAGGGGGCAAAGGGGGGATACGCAGTATTTT. The variable domain in full, with the rest retrieved from reference TRBV2 and TRBJ2-3, is EPEVTQTPSHQVTQMGQEVILRCVPISNHLYFYWYRQILGQKVEFLVSFYNNEISEKSEIFDDQFSVERPDGSNFTLKIRSTKLEDSAMYFCASRGWVGPTDRGQRGDTQYFGPGTRLTVL.

This clone appeared a single time. The V gene is TRBV11-3, the J gene TRBJ1-2; D remains unclear. The CDR3 has 13 amino acids. Germline CDR1 and CDR2: SGHNT and YENEEA. V was cut by 0 bases and J by 7 bases, with 9 bases left in between. The CDR3 loop reads CASSLESAVGYTF. The DNA for the CDR3 is TGTGCCAGCAGCTTAGAGAGCGCGGTTGGCTACACCTTC.

The chain couples TRBV9 to TRBJ2-7, with D possibly matching TRBD2 (7 bases). V was trimmed by 7 bases and J by 4 bases, leaving 21 bases between them. The CDR3 is 15 residues long. Germline lookup yields CDR1 SGDLS and CDR2 YYNGEE. The CDR3 DNA sequence: TGTGCCAGCTCCAAAGACGGCGGGGGCTCATACGAGCAGTACTTC. Its translation: CASSKDGGGSYEQYF.

This clone has a single count. This rearrangement joins TRBV28 to TRBJ2-1; tentative D call: TRBD2 (5 bases). V dropped 6 bases and J dropped 9 bases, with 15 bases sitting between them. The CDR3 runs 13 residues. Germline assignment: CDR1 MDHEN and CDR2 SYDVKM. CDR3 DNA sequence: TGTGCCAGCAGCCCGGGCTCCGGGGTTGAGCAGTTCTTC. This translates into CASSPGSGVEQFF. Complete variable domain (other parts from reference TRBV28 and TRBJ2-1): DVKVTQSSRYLVKRTGEKVFLECVQDMDHENMFWYRQDPGLGLRLIYFSYDVKMKEKGDIPEGYSVSREKKERFSLILESASTNQTSMYLCASSPGSGVEQFFGPGTRLTVL.

This chain joins TRBV19 and TRBJ1-2; D ambiguous. This CDR3 is 13 amino acids long. Germline V CDR1 and CDR2: LNHDA, SQIVND (reference sequence). V was clipped by 6 bases and J by 12 bases, with 20 bases between them. The CDR3 sequence is CASRGGPLSAHTF. DNA of the CDR3: TGTGCCAGTAGGGGAGGACCGTTGAGTGCCCACACCTTC.

V usage is TRBV18 and J usage is TRBJ2-7; 8 nucleotides match TRBD2. After removal of 3 bases from V and 5 bases from J, the junction contained 6 bases not matched to a gene. Germline lookup yields CDR1 KGHSH and CDR2 LQKENI. The CDR3 has 14 amino acids. In DNA, the CDR3 is TGTGCCAGCTCACCCGGGACTAGAACGAACGAGCAGTACTTC. Translating it yields CASSPGTRTNEQYF.

V usage is TRBV30 and J usage is TRBJ1-5; possible D gene TRBD1, 6 bases. From germline, CDR1 is GTSNPN and CDR2 SVGIG (reference sequence). The CDR3 has 13 residues. V lost 1 base, J lost 6 bases, and 10 bases lay in between. The CDR3 DNA is TGTGCCTGGAGTGAGGGGGTCACTCAGCCCCAGCATTTT. Translated: CAWSEGVTQPQHF. Complete variable domain (other parts from reference TRBV30 and TRBJ1-5): SQTIHQWPATLVQPVGSPLSLECTVEGTSNPNLYWYRQAAGRGLQLLFYSVGIGQISSEVPQNLSASRPQDRQFILSSKKLLLSDSGFYLCAWSEGVTQPQHFGDGTRLSIL.

The V gene is TRBV3-1 (or the pseudogene TRBV3-2), the J gene TRBJ1-2, with no clear D. Germline V CDR1 and CDR2: LGHDT, YNNKEL (reference sequence). The CDR3 sequence is 15 residues long. The ends were cut back, 2 bases at V and 7 bases at J, with 17 bases in the middle. The CDR3 region is CASSQPHHPAAGYTF. In nucleotides, the CDR3 is TGTGCCAGCAGCCAACCACACCATCCGGCGGCTGGCTACACCTTC.

The chain employs TRBV24-1 and TRBJ2-3; 13 bases are shared with TRBD2. The CDR3 extends over 17 amino acids. Per the germline V gene, CDR1 is KGHDR and CDR2 is SFDVKD. The ends lost 3 bases at V and 4 bases at J; junction bases unmatched: 6. The CDR3: CATSDRTSGGVSDTQYF. In DNA form, the CDR3 reads TGTGCCACCAGTGATCGGACTAGCGGGGGTGTGTCAGATACGCAGTATTTT.

The chain couples TRBV5-6 to TRBJ1-3; D may be TRBD1 (5 bases). V lost 2 bases to trimming and J lost 2 bases, with 8 bases between them. This CDR3 is 14 amino acids long. The germline gives CDR1 SGHDT, CDR2 YYEEEE. The CDR3 DNA reads TGTGCCAGCAGCTTATGGGGGGCTGGAAACACCATATATTTT. This codes for CASSLWGAGNTIYF.

The chain has TRBV15 and TRBJ2-5; tentative D call: TRBD1 (5 bases). The CDR3 contains 16 residues. Trimming stripped 1 base from V and 0 bases from J, with 12 bases between. Germline CDR1 LNHNV, CDR2 YYDKDF (reference sequence). CDR3: CATSRGAGRYQETQYF. CDR3 nucleotide sequence: TGTGCCACCAGCAGAGGGGCAGGGCGGTACCAAGAGACCCAGTACTTC.

This clone was counted only a few times. CDR3 amino acids: CASSEALDSSIIGELFF. The CDR3 DNA reads as TGTGCCAGCAGTGAGGCCCTAGACAGCTCAATTATCGGGGAGCTGTTTTTT. The V gene is TRBV2, the J gene TRBJ2-2, with D perhaps TRBD1 (5 bases). Germline V gives CDR1 SNHLY, CDR2 FYNNEI. This CDR3 has 17 amino acids. V lost 3 bases, J lost 7 bases, and 21 bases lay in between. Full variable domain (rest looked up from reference TRBV2 and TRBJ2-2): EPEVTQTPSHQVTQMGQEVILRCVPISNHLYFYWYRQILGQKVEFLVSFYNNEISEKSEIFDDQFSVERPDGSNFTLKIRSTKLEDSAMYFCASSEALDSSIIGELFFGEGSRLTVL.

The chain is built from TRBV4-3 and TRBJ2-7; a weak D match, TRBD2 (5 bases). V gave up 4 bases and J gave up 3 bases, with 10 bases separating them. CDR3 length: 13 residues. Germline CDR1 and CDR2: LGHNA and YSLEER. In DNA form, the CDR3 reads TGCGCCAGCAGCCCTGGACTCGTCTACGAGCAGTACTTC. It is translated as CASSPGLVYEQYF.

CDR3 sequence reads: CASSPPPAGGGNEQFF. CDR3 nucleotides: TGTGCCAGCAGCCCACCCCCAGCGGGGGGCGGCAATGAGCAGTTCTTC. V gene TRBV5-4 combines with J gene TRBJ2-1, with 9 bases identical to TRBD2. The germline V gene encodes CDR1 SGHNT and CDR2 YYREEE (reference sequence). With V trimmed by 4 bases and J by 6 bases, 11 bases remained unmatched. The CDR3 contains 16 residues.

CDR3 sequence: CATSDRANEKLFF. The CDR3 coding sequence is TGTGCCACCAGTGACAGGGCAAATGAAAAACTGTTTTTT. This sequence joins TRBV24-1 and TRBJ1-4; tentatively, D is TRBD1 (5 bases). Trimming cost V 4 bases and J 5 bases, with 7 bases left between them. This CDR3 comprises 13 residues. Germline V lookup: CDR1 KGHDR, CDR2 SFDVKD.

CDR3 bases: TGTGCCAGCAGCTTAGTCCCTGTGGCTAGCGGGGGGACAGATACGCAGTATTTT. This translates into CASSLVPVASGGTDTQYF. The chain joins TRBV11-2 to TRBJ2-3; 11 bases map to TRBD2. The germline V gene has CDR1 SGHAT and CDR2 FQNNGV. This CDR3 has 18 residues. The V and J ends lost 1 base and 3 bases, in that order; junction bases with no gene match: 9.

The CDR3 protein is CASSEAGEGEAFF. In DNA, the CDR3 is TGTGCCAGCAGTGAAGCGGGTGAGGGTGAAGCTTTCTTT. V is TRBV6-1 and J is TRBJ1-1; D not certain. The germline V gene encodes CDR1 MNHNS and CDR2 SASEGT. The length of the CDR3 is 13 residues. Trimming removed 0 bases from V and 7 bases from J, with 9 bases in between.

The chain uses TRBV7-2 and TRBJ1-3; D is perhaps TRBD1 (5 bases). The ends were cut back, 8 bases at V and 2 bases at J, with 19 bases in the middle. From germline, CDR1 is SGHTA and CDR2 FQGNSA. CDR3 length: 16 amino acids. The CDR3 spells CASGALGGFAGNTIYF. For the CDR3, the DNA is TGTGCCAGCGGGGCGCTGGGGGGGTTTGCTGGAAACACCATATATTTT.

The chain carries TRBV7-2 and TRBJ2-7, with a possible D match to TRBD1 (6 bases). Germline V gene data show CDR1 as SGHTA and CDR2 as FQGNSA. This CDR3 comprises 15 residues. Trimming took 6 bases from V and 2 from J, leaving 17 bases between them. As DNA, the CDR3 is TGTGCCAGCAGTGAAGACAGGATAACTACCTACGAGCAGTACTTC. This sequence encodes CASSEDRITTYEQYF.

The rearrangement joins TRBV2 to TRBJ2-7; 8 bases agree with TRBD2. CDR1 SNHLY and CDR2 FYNNEI come from the germline V gene. The CDR3 runs 14 residues. With V trimmed by 6 bases and J by 6 bases, 10 bases remained unmatched. CDR3 bases: TGTGCCAGCAGCGCCCGGAGGACTAGCTCCGAGCAGTACGTC. Translating it yields CASSARRTSSEQYV.

The chain uses TRBV7-2 and TRBJ2-3, with 8 bases identical to TRBD2. This CDR3 has 15 amino acids. In germline, CDR1 is SGHTA, CDR2 FQGNSA. Trimming removed 5 bases from V and 1 base from J; junction bases left unmatched: 5. The CDR3 loop reads CASSRGGRGTDTQYF. As DNA, the CDR3 is TGTGCCAGCAGCCGCGGGGGGAGGGGCACAGATACGCAGTATTTT.

The J gene is TRBJ1-1, the V gene TRBV6-1, with a weak D call TRBD1 (5 bases). The CDR3 extends over 16 amino acids. Trimming took off 1 base at V and 2 bases at J, with 14 bases between the two ends. The germline V gene encodes CDR1 MNHNS and CDR2 SASEGT. CDR3 nucleotide sequence: TGTGCCAGCAGTGAAGTAGCGGGCAGGGCAAACACTGAAGCTTTCTTT. This sequence encodes CASSEVAGRANTEAFF.

The gene calls are TRBV6-5 and TRBJ1-1, with TRBD1 identical over 8 bases. CDR3 length: 15 amino acids. CDR1 is MNHEY and CDR2 is SVGAGI in the germline V gene. V lost 3 bases and J lost 4; bases outside the gene matches: 7. The CDR3 reads CASSYQPDRVTEAFF. CDR3 DNA: TGTGCCAGCAGTTATCAACCGGACAGGGTCACTGAAGCTTTCTTT.

The J gene is TRBJ2-3, the V gene TRBV3-1 (or the pseudogene TRBV3-2); tentative D call: TRBD1 (5 bases). The germline gives CDR1 LGHDT, CDR2 YNNKEL (reference sequence). The CDR3 has 13 residues. V was cut by 0 bases and J by 9 bases, with 10 bases left in between. CDR3 in DNA: TGTGCCAGCAGCCAAGATGGGGCGACGACGCAGTATTTT. Translating gives CASSQDGATTQYF.